These 31 T cell receptor beta chains came from one sample sequenced in a study of beta chain features in type 1 diabetes. The investigators reverse transcribed all of the isolated RNA, so they sequenced expressed TCRB transcripts. The method was immunoSEQ multiplex PCR; TCRdb's version includes in-frame clones alone and lacks a portion of them. Among 400,000 to 550,000 clones listed, about 10% were seen once. The material sequenced was naive CD4+ T cells from blood. The receptors here all came from a woman aged 18-35 years in good health.

The chain links TRBV14 to TRBJ1-2; D gene uncertain. Germline V gene data show CDR1 as SGHDN and CDR2 as FVKESK. V dropped 3 bases and J dropped 0 bases, with 8 bases sitting between them. The CDR3 runs 14 residues. The CDR3 loop reads CASSHGPPNYGYTF. CDR3 DNA sequence: TGTGCCAGCAGCCACGGACCGCCTAACTATGGCTACACCTTC.

Details on this clone: Other DNA variants within this sample encode the same CDR3. The chain recombines TRBV9 with TRBJ2-2; D uncertain. V lost 2 bases to trimming and J lost 6 bases, with 2 bases between them. The V gene's germline CDR1 is SGDLS and CDR2 YYNGEE. The CDR3 extends over 11 amino acids. CDR3 sequence (DNA): TGTGCCAGCAGCGTTTCCGGGGAGCTGTTTTTT. Protein product: CASSVSGELFF.

This clone was seen a few times. The V and J genes are TRBV6-4 and TRBJ2-3; TRBD2 aligns across 7 bases. Germline V gene sequence: CDR1 MRHNA, CDR2 SNTAGT. The CDR3 consists of 16 residues. V was pared by 8 bases and J by 9 bases, with 20 bases of the junction left unmatched. The CDR3 loop reads CASPTRTSRARRTQYF. CDR3 bases: TGTGCCAGCCCAACCCGGACTAGTCGGGCCCGGCGGACGCAGTATTTT.

The V call is TRBV7-9, the J call TRBJ2-7; TRBD2 is a possible D gene (6 bases). Germline CDR1 is SEHNR and CDR2 is FQNEAQ (reference sequence). The length of the CDR3 is 12 residues. Trimming stripped 4 bases from V and 3 bases from J, with 7 bases between. The CDR3 sequence is CASSYGSYEQYF. The CDR3 region has the DNA TGTGCCAGCAGCTACGGGAGCTACGAGCAGTACTTC.

This clone has more than one count but fewer than ten. J is TRBJ2-5 and V is TRBV5-1; the match to TRBD2 covers 7 bases. Trimming removed 5 bases from V and 1 base from J; junction bases left unmatched: 8. The CDR3 spans 15 residues. Germline V gene lookup returns CDR1 SGHRS and CDR2 YFSETQ. CDR3 loop: CASRWPGGRQETQYF. The DNA of the CDR3 is TGCGCCAGCAGATGGCCGGGGGGTCGCCAAGAGACCCAGTACTTC. Based on the CDR3 plus reference TRBV5-1 and TRBJ2-5, the full variable domain is KAGVTQTPRYLIKTRGQQVTLSCSPISGHRSVSWYQQTPGQGLQFLFEYFSETQRNKGNFPGRFSGRQFSNSRSEMNVSTLELGDSALYLCASRWPGGRQETQYFGPGTRLLVL.

The V and J genes are TRBV7-2 and TRBJ2-5; a possible D gene is TRBD2 (6 bases). The V end was cut by 5 bases, the J end by 4 bases, with 11 bases between. Germline CDR1 and CDR2: SGHTA and FQGNSA. The CDR3 consists of 13 residues. This CDR3 reads CASSRLGRETQYF. The CDR3 nucleotides are TGTGCCAGCAGCCGACTAGGACGAGAGACCCAGTACTTC.

The rearrangement links TRBV11-2 to TRBJ1-2; D remains ambiguous. Per germline, CDR1 SGHAT and CDR2 FQNNGV. Trimming took 0 bases from V and 2 from J, leaving 1 base between them. The CDR3 is 12 amino acids. This chain's CDR3 is CASSLENYGYTF. DNA for the CDR3: TGTGCCAGCAGCTTAGAGAACTATGGCTACACCTTC. Together with reference TRBV11-2 and TRBJ1-2, the CDR3 gives the full variable domain: EAGVAQSPRYKIIEKRQSVAFWCNPISGHATLYWYQQILGQGPKLLIQFQNNGVVDDSQLPKDRFSAERLKGVDSTLKIQPAKLEDSAVYLCASSLENYGYTFGSGTRLTVV.

This clone was seen a handful of times. J is TRBJ2-5 and V is TRBV7-9; D gene ambiguous. Germline V CDR1 and CDR2: SEHNR, FQNEAQ (reference sequence). The CDR3 totals 12 residues. Trimming cost V 10 bases and J 3 bases, with 12 bases left between them. The CDR3 here is CATPRSEETQYF. CDR3 nucleotides: TGTGCCACCCCGCGGTCCGAAGAGACCCAGTACTTC. The full variable domain, its missing parts supplied by reference TRBV7-9 and TRBJ2-5, is DTGVSQNPRHKITKRGQNVTFRCDPISEHNRLYWYRQTLGQGPEFLTYFQNEAQLEKSRLLSDRFSAERPKGSFSTLEIQRTEQGDSAMYLCATPRSEETQYFGPGTRLLVL.

V and J are TRBV9 and TRBJ2-5; 10 positions match TRBD2. The length of the CDR3 is 17 residues. Per germline, CDR1 SGDLS and CDR2 YYNGEE. Trimming removed 0 bases from V and 5 bases from J; junction bases left unmatched: 10. The CDR3 nucleotides are TGTGCCAGCAGCGTAGACCCAGCGGGAGGGCAAAGGGAGACCCAGTACTTC. Protein: CASSVDPAGGQRETQYF.

The J gene is TRBJ1-1, the V gene TRBV7-9; 7 nucleotides agree with TRBD1. This CDR3 comprises 16 residues. V was pared by 5 bases and J by 2 bases, with 11 bases of the junction left unmatched. The germline V gene has CDR1 SEHNR and CDR2 FQNEAQ (reference sequence). The CDR3 DNA reads TGTGCCAGCAGCCCTCGAGGACAGGATTTCAACACTGAAGCTTTCTTT. It codes for CASSPRGQDFNTEAFF.

This clone has more than one count but fewer than ten. V and J are TRBV9 and TRBJ2-6; tentatively, D is TRBD1 (5 bases). This CDR3 has 16 residues. V shed 4 bases and J shed 1 base, with 12 bases lying between them. Germline V gives CDR1 SGDLS, CDR2 YYNGEE. In DNA, the CDR3 is TGTGCCAGCAGCTATGGCAGGGTATCTGGGGCCAACGTCCTGACTTTC. Its translation: CASSYGRVSGANVLTF.

The V and J genes are TRBV14 and TRBJ2-6; perhaps TRBD1 as D (6 bases). The V end lost 0 bases, the J end lost 0 bases, and 12 bases lay between the germline ends. The CDR3 loop spans 18 amino acids. Germline lookup yields CDR1 SGHDN and CDR2 FVKESK. This CDR3 is CASSQDGGRASGANVLTF. The CDR3 nucleotides read TGTGCCAGCAGCCAAGATGGGGGCAGAGCCTCTGGGGCCAACGTCCTGACTTTC.

The rearrangement joins TRBV13 to TRBJ1-2; D not resolved. The germline V gene encodes CDR1 PRHDT and CDR2 FYEKMQ (reference sequence). The CDR3 is 13 amino acids. V was clipped by 5 bases and J by 5 bases, with 12 bases between them. The CDR3 bases are TGTGCCAGCAGCATAAGGGAACTATATGGCTACACCTTC. Amino acids: CASSIRELYGYTF.

This clone was detected only a few times. CDR3 loop: CASNKQYSYEQYV. DNA of the CDR3: TGCGCCAGCAATAAACAGTACTCCTACGAGCAGTACGTC. The chain recombines TRBV23-1 with TRBJ2-7, with unresolved D. TRBV23-1 is identified as an open reading frame with a role that is uncertain. The V gene lost 7 bases and the J gene lost 0 bases, with 10 bases spanning the gap. The CDR3 is 13 residues long.

The chain employs TRBV19 and TRBJ2-3; TRBD2 matches 8 bases. The CDR3 consists of 13 residues. Unmatched junction bases numbered 5, after V lost 1 base and J lost 11 bases. Germline lookup yields CDR1 LNHDA and CDR2 SQIVND (reference sequence). CDR3 protein: CASSIAGGFGQYF. The CDR3 nucleotides are TGTGCCAGTAGTATAGCGGGAGGGTTCGGGCAGTATTTT.

This clone was recorded a few times. The chain couples TRBV6-5 to TRBJ2-1; no clear D. Germline values: CDR1 MNHEY, CDR2 SVGAGI. The CDR3 totals 13 residues. Trimming stripped 7 bases from V and 9 bases from J, with 16 bases between. CDR3 residues: CASTIDGYGEQFF. The CDR3 DNA is TGTGCCAGCACCATAGATGGGTACGGTGAGCAGTTCTTC.

The chain uses TRBV18 and TRBJ2-3, with TRBD2 matching 9 bases. The germline gives CDR1 KGHSH, CDR2 LQKENI. The CDR3 is 15 residues long. Germline trimming cut 3 bases from V and 1 base from J; bases unmatched to any gene: 2. This chain's CDR3 is CASSPVAGGTDTQYF. Here the CDR3 DNA reads TGTGCCAGCTCACCTGTAGCGGGGGGCACAGATACGCAGTATTTT.

The chain recombines TRBV9 with TRBJ2-5, with no clear D. V was trimmed by 2 bases and J by 4 bases, leaving 9 bases between them. The CDR3 consists of 13 residues. Germline CDR1 SGDLS, CDR2 YYNGEE. CDR3 sequence: CASSVSLTETQYF. The CDR3 DNA reads TGTGCCAGCAGCGTGTCCCTCACAGAGACCCAGTACTTC.

Only a few counts were recorded for this clone. The CDR3 region is CASSLDGLTNNEQFF. In nucleotides, the CDR3 is TGTGCCAGCAGCTTAGACGGACTCACAAACAATGAGCAGTTCTTC. This rearrangement joins TRBV9 to TRBJ2-1, with a tentative D call TRBD2 (5 bases). V was shortened by 4 bases and J by 5 bases, with 16 bases between the two germline ends. CDR1 is SGDLS, CDR2 YYNGEE, per germline. This CDR3 has 15 residues. The variable domain in full, with the rest retrieved from reference TRBV9 and TRBJ2-1, is DSGVTQTPKHLITATGQRVTLRCSPRSGDLSVYWYQQSLDQGLQFLIQYYNGEERAKGNILERFSAQQFPDLHSELNLSSLELGDSALYFCASSLDGLTNNEQFFGPGTRLTVL.

This clone was found a few times. V gene TRBV18 combines with J gene TRBJ2-1; D gene ambiguous. V lost 6 bases and J lost 12, with 15 bases in between. The CDR3 is 12 amino acids. Germline V gene data show CDR1 as KGHSH and CDR2 as LQKENI. CDR3 nucleotides: TGTGCCAGCTCCCATGACAATCTCGGGCAGTTCTTC. The encoded protein is CASSHDNLGQFF.

Of note for this clone: Its ends do not fully match the called genes, so a read error is possible. The chain joins TRBV25-1 to TRBJ2-5, with a weak D call TRBD2 (5 bases). Germline V lookup: CDR1 MGHDK, CDR2 SYGVNS. The CDR3 runs 12 residues. Here the CDR3 DNA reads TGTGCCAGCAGGTCTAGATGGGAGACCCGGTACTTC. Its protein is CASRSRWETRYF.

The rearrangement links TRBV7-2 to TRBJ2-1; D call uncertain. From germline, CDR1 is SGHTA and CDR2 FQGNSA. Trimming took off 1 base at V and 0 bases at J, with 10 bases between the two ends. The CDR3 has 16 residues. The CDR3 bases are TGTGCCAGCAGCTTAGGGAGCAGTAGCTCCTACAATGAGCAGTTCTTC. It is translated as CASSLGSSSSYNEQFF.

The chain joins TRBV7-9 to TRBJ1-5, with unresolved D. This CDR3 is built from 12 residues. V was shortened by 6 bases and J by 3 bases, with 6 bases between the two germline ends. CDR1 and CDR2 (germline): SEHNR, FQNEAQ (reference sequence). CDR3 bases: TGTGCCAGCAGTTACCACAATCAGCCCCAGCATTTT. This codes for CASSYHNQPQHF.

Concerning this clone itself: The sample carries other DNA sequences with the same CDR3. The chain is built from TRBV7-2 and TRBJ2-3; TRBD1 matches at 9 bases. This CDR3 is built from 15 residues. Losses at the gene ends were 5 bases for V and 1 base for J; bases not matched to a gene: 4. CDR1 SGHTA and CDR2 FQGNSA come from the germline V gene. CDR3 residues: CASSPRDRGTDTQYF. The CDR3 bases are TGTGCCAGCAGCCCGCGGGACAGGGGCACAGATACGCAGTATTTT. Drawing the rest from reference TRBV7-2 and TRBJ2-3, the complete variable domain is GAGVSQSPSNKVTEKGKDVELRCDPISGHTALYWYRQSLGQGLEFLIYFQGNSAPDKSGLPSDRFSAERTGGSVSTLTIQRTQQEDSAVYLCASSPRDRGTDTQYFGPGTRLTVL.

This clone has just a few counts. The chain joins TRBV19 to TRBJ1-2, with no clear D. The length of the CDR3 is 13 residues. V lost 3 bases and J lost 3, with 8 bases in between. Germline CDR1 reads LNHDA; CDR2 reads SQIVND (reference sequence). This CDR3 is CASSIRTDYGYTF. CDR3 nucleotides: TGTGCCAGTAGTATTAGGACGGACTATGGCTACACCTTC.

This clone was counted only a few times. V is TRBV19 and J is TRBJ2-7; a possible D gene is TRBD2 (6 bases). The CDR3 loop spans 14 amino acids. The V end was cut by 1 base, the J end by 1 base, with 8 bases between. Germline CDR1 and CDR2: LNHDA and SQIVND (reference sequence). The CDR3 loop is CASSIAGLSYEQYF. The CDR3 nucleotides read TGTGCCAGTAGTATAGCAGGACTATCCTACGAGCAGTACTTC.

CDR3 coding DNA: TGTGCCAGCAGTGAATCCCCCGGCAGGGGGTCCGGGGAGCTGTTTTTT. This codes for CASSESPGRGSGELFF. This chain uses TRBV25-1 with TRBJ2-2, with 7 bases aligning to TRBD1. The CDR3 is made up of 16 amino acids. Unmatched junction bases numbered 8, after V lost 1 base and J lost 6 bases. CDR1 is MGHDK, CDR2 SYGVNS, per germline.

V usage is TRBV30 and J usage is TRBJ1-4, with a tentative D call TRBD1 (6 bases). Deletions cut 0 bases from V and 6 bases from J, with 17 bases between. This CDR3 spans 16 amino acids. From germline, CDR1 is GTSNPN and CDR2 SVGIG (reference sequence). DNA for the CDR3: TGTGCCTGGAGTGTGGCACGTGGGACACTTTATGAAAAACTGTTTTTT. Protein: CAWSVARGTLYEKLFF.

This clone was recorded a few times. The chain carries TRBV29-1 and TRBJ1-2, with D hard to call. The CDR3 runs to 10 residues. Germline lookup yields CDR1 SQVTM and CDR2 ANQGSEA. Trimming took off 3 bases at V and 4 bases at J, with 3 bases between the two ends. CDR3 DNA sequence: TGCAGCGTTGATAGCTATGGCTACACCTTC. Its protein is CSVDSYGYTF. The variable domain in full, completed from reference TRBV29-1 and TRBJ1-2, reads SAVISQKPSRDICQRGTSLTIQCQVDSQVTMMFWYRQQPGQSLTLIATANQGSEATYESGFVIDKFPISRPNLTFSTLTVSNMSPEDSSIYLCSVDSYGYTFGSGTRLTVV.

The chain has TRBV27 and TRBJ1-1, with D possibly being TRBD1 (5 bases). V was cut by 3 bases and J by 0 bases, with 17 bases left in between. Germline V CDR1 and CDR2: MNHEY, SMNVEV (reference sequence). The length of the CDR3 is 17 residues. This chain's CDR3 is CASSLGQAYSLNTEAFF. The CDR3 DNA reads as TGTGCCAGCAGTTTGGGGCAGGCCTACTCCCTGAACACTGAAGCTTTCTTT.

This clone was picked up a small number of times. This is likely a read error, given that the CDR3 carries no conserved phenylalanine or tryptophan at its end. It is unclear where the CDR3 begins or ends on the DNA, so no DNA is shown, and the CDR3 is as TCRdb lists it. The chain carries TRBV20-1 and TRBJ2-7; the table's D gene call, TRBD2, was not cross checked with the DNA. Germline V CDR1 and CDR2: DFQATT, SNEGSKA (reference sequence). 10 amino acids form the CDR3, both terminal residues included. The CDR3 reads CSARAGTPTL.